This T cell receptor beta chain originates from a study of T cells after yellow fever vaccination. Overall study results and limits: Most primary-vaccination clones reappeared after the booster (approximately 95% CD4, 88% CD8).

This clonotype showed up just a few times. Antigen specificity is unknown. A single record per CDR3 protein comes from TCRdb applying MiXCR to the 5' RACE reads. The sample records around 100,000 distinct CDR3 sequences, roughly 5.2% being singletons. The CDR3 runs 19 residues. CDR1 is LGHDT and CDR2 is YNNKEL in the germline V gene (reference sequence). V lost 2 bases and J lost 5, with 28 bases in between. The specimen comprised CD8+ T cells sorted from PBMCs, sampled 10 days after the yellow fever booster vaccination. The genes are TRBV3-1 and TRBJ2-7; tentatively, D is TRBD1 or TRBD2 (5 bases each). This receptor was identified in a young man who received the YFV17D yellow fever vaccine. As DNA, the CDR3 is TGTGCCAGCAGCCAACCCGCCCGAACCGGGACGCCAACGAGGCACGAGCAGTACTTC. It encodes CASSQPARTGTPTRHEQYF.